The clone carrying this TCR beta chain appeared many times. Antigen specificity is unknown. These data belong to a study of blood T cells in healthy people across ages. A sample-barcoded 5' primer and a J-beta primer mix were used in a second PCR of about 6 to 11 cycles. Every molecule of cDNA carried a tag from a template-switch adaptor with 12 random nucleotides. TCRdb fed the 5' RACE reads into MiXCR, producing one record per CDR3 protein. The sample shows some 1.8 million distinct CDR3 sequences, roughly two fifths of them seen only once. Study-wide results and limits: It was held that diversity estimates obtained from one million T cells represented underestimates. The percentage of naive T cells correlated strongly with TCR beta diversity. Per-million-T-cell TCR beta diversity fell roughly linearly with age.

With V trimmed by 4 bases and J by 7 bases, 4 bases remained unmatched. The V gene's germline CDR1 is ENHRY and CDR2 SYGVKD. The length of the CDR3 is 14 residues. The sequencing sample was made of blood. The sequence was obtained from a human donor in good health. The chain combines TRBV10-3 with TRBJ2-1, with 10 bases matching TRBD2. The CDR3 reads CAISVSLAGNEQFF. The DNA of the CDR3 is TGTGCCATCAGTGTGTCACTAGCGGGGAATGAGCAGTTCTTC.